The T cell receptor (beta chain) described here comes from a study of shared clonotypes between healthy human individuals. This CDR3 spans 13 amino acids. The V gene's germline CDR1 is SEHNR and CDR2 FQNEAQ (reference sequence). Trimming cost V 5 bases and J 2 bases, with 9 bases left between them. Libraries were prepared by immunoSEQ multiplex PCR; TCRdb keeps only in-frame clonotypes and omits some of them. The data show roughly 1 million clones, with under 80% seen just once and 1.5% held by the top ten. General study points: It was only blood that was sampled, and tissue repertoires likely differ. Shared clonotypes across all four donors exceeded non-shared ones in generation probability.

Regarding this clone: Antigen: not known. The same CDR3 can be traced to other DNA sequences in this sample.

V is TRBV7-9 and J is TRBJ1-2, with D tentatively TRBD1 (6 bases). Sequencing used memory CD4+ T cells sorted from blood. As for subset: CD45RA-negative fraction. This receptor was obtained from a man aged 18 to 29 in good health. The CDR3 DNA follows: TGTGCCAGCAGCCCTGGACAGAACTATGGCTACACCTTC. Residues: CASSPGQNYGYTF.